This T cell receptor beta chain was identified in a study of blood T cell repertoires in COVID-19. Study details: Acute-phase and convalescent COVID-19 samples originated in the United States, Italy and Spain. Sources were T cells, B-cell-depleted T cells, or PBMCs; the material itself was cDNA or gDNA.

From germline, CDR1 is SEHNR and CDR2 FQNEAQ (reference sequence). The CDR3 sequence is 15 residues long. After removal of 4 bases from V and 4 bases from J, the junction contained 5 bases not matched to a gene. The assay was immunoSEQ multiplex PCR, and TCRdb's table has in-frame clones only and misses some. The sample has tens of thousands of clones; about 74% are singletons. The material sequenced was peripheral blood. V is TRBV7-9 and J is TRBJ1-3; 9 nucleotides line up with TRBD1. This receptor was obtained from a man between 65 and 85 years old with COVID-19, enrolled during active disease. CDR3 sequence: CASSYGTGTGNTIYF. CDR3 nucleotides: TGTGCCAGCAGCTACGGGACAGGGACAGGAAACACCATATATTTT.